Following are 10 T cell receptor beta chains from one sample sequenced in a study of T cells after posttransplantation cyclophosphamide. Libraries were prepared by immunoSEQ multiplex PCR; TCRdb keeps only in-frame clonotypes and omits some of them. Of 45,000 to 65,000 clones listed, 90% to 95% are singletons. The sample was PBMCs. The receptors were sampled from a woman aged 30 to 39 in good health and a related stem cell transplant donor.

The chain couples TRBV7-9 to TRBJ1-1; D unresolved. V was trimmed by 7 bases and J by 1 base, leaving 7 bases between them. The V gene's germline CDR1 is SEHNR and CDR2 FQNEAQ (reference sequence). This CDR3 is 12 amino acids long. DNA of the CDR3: TGTGCCAGCAACCAGGCGAACACTGAAGCTTTCTTT. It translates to CASNQANTEAFF.

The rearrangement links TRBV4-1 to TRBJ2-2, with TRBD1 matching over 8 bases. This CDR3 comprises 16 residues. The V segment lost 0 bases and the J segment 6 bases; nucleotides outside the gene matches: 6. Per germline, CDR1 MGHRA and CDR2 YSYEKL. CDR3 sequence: CASSQDGTGQAGELFF. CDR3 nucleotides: TGCGCCAGCAGCCAAGACGGGACAGGTCAGGCCGGGGAGCTGTTTTTT.

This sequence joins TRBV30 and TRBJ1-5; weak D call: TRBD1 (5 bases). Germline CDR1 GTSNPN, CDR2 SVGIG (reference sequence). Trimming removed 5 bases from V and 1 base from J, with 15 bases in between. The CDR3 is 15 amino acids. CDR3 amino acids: CAWAAGFGSNQPQHF. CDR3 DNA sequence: TGTGCCTGGGCGGCAGGGTTTGGGAGCAATCAGCCCCAGCATTTT.

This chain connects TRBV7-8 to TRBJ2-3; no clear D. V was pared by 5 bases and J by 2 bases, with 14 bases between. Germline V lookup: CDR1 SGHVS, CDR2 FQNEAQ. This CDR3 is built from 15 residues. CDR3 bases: TGTGCCAGCAGCCGATCCGTCGCGGACACAGATACGCAGTATTTT. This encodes CASSRSVADTDTQYF.

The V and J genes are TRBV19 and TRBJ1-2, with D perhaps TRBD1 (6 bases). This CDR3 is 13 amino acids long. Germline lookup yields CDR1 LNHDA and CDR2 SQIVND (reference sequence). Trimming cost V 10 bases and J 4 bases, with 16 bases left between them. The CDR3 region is CAIRGGARYGYTF. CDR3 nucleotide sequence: TGTGCCATCCGGGGGGGGGCTCGCTATGGCTACACCTTC.

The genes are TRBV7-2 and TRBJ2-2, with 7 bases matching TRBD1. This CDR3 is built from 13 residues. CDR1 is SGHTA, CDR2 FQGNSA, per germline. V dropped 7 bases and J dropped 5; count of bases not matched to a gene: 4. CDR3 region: CASIAGGTGELFF. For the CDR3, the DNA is TGTGCCAGCATCGCAGGGGGAACCGGGGAGCTGTTTTTT.

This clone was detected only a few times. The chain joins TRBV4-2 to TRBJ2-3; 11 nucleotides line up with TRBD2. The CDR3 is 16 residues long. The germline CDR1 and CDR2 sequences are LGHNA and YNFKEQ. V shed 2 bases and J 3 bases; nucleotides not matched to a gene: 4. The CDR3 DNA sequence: TGTGCCAGCAGCCAATCGCTAGCGGGGGGAACAGATACGCAGTATTTT. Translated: CASSQSLAGGTDTQYF.

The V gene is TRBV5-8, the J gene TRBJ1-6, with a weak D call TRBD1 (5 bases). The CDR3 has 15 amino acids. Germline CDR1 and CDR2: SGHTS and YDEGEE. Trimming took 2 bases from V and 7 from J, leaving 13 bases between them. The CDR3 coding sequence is TGTGCCAGCAGCTTTCAGCCAGGGTTGAATTCACCCCTCCACTTT. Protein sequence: CASSFQPGLNSPLHF.

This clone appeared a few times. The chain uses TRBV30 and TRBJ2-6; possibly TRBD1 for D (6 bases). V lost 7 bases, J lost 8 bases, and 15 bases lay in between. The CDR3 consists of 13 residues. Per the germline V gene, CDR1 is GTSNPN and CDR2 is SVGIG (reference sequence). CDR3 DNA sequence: TGTGCCTACCACCGGGACAAACCCAACGTCCTGACTTTC. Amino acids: CAYHRDKPNVLTF.

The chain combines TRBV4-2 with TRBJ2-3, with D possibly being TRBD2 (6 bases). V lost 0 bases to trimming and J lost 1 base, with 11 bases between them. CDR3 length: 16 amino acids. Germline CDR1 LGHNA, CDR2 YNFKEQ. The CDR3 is CASSQDGPGGTDTQYF. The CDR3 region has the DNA TGTGCCAGCAGCCAAGATGGGCCGGGGGGCACAGATACGCAGTATTTT.